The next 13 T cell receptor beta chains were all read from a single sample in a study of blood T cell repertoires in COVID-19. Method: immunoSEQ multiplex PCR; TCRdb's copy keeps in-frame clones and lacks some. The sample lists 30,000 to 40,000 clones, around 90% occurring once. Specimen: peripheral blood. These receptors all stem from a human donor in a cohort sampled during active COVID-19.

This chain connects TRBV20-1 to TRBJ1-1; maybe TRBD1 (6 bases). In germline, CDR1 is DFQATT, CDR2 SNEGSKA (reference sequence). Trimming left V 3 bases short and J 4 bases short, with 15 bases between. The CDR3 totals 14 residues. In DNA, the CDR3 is TGCAGTGCTAGTCCACAGGGCAGAGGCACTGAAGCTTTCTTT. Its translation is CSASPQGRGTEAFF.

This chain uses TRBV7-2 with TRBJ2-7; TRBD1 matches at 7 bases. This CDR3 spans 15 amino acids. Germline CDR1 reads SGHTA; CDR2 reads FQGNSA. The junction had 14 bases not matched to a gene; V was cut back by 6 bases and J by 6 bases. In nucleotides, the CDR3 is TGTGCCAGCAGTCCTCCCGGGACAGCAGGCGGCGAGCAGTACTTC. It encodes CASSPPGTAGGEQYF.

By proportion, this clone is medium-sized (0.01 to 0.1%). The CDR3 DNA is TGCGCCAGCAGTCTCGACAGCAGCTCCTACAATGAGCAGTTCTTC. It specifies CASSLDSSSYNEQFF. V gene TRBV10-1 combines with J gene TRBJ2-1, with a weak D call TRBD1 (5 bases). This CDR3 is built from 15 residues. Germline V gene lookup returns CDR1 WNHNN and CDR2 SYGVQD (reference sequence). Trimming removed 5 bases from V and 0 bases from J, with 11 bases in between.

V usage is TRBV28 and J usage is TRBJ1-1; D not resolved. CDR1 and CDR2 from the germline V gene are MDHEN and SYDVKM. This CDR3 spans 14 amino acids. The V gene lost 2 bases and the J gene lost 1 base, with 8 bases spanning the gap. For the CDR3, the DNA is TGTGCCAGCAGTTTAAGAGGTACGAACACTGAAGCTTTCTTT. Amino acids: CASSLRGTNTEAFF.

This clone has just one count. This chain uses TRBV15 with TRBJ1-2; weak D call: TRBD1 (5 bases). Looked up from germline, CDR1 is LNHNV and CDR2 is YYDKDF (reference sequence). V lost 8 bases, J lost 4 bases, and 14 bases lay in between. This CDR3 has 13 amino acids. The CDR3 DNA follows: TGTGCCACCCACCCGCGGGGGTCCTATGGCTACACCTTC. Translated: CATHPRGSYGYTF.

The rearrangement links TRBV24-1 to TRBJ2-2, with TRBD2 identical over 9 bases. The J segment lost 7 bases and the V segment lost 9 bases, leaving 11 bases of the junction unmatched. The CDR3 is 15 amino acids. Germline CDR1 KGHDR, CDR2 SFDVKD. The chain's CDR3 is CATSEGGGAIGELFF. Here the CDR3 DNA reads TGTGCCACCTCCGAGGGCGGGGGGGCTATCGGGGAGCTGTTTTTT.

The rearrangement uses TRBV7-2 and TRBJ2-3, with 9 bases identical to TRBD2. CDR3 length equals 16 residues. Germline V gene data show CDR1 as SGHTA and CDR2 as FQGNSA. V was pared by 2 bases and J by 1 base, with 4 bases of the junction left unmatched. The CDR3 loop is CASSLRLAGRTDTQYF. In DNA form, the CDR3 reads TGTGCCAGCAGCTTAAGGCTAGCGGGGCGCACAGATACGCAGTATTTT.

CDR3 sequence (DNA): TGTGCCAGCAGTGAATCACAGAGGAGGACTGAAGCTTTCTTT. Its protein product is CASSESQRRTEAFF. The chain carries TRBV25-1 and TRBJ1-1, with D unclear. The V end was cut by 1 base, the J end by 5 bases, with 11 bases between. CDR3 size: 14 residues. The germline V gene encodes CDR1 MGHDK and CDR2 SYGVNS.

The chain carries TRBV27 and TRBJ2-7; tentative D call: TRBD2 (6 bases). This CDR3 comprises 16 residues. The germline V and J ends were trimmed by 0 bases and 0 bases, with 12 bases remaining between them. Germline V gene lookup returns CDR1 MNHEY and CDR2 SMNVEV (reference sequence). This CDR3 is CASSLSGLASSYEQYF. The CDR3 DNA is TGTGCCAGCAGTTTATCGGGGCTAGCGTCCTCCTACGAGCAGTACTTC.

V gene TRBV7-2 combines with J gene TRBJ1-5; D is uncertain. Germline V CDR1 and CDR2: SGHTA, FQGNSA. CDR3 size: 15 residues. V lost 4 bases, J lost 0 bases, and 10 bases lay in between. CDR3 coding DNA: TGTGCCAGCAGCTCCGGACGGGGTAGCAATCAGCCCCAGCATTTT. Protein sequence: CASSSGRGSNQPQHF.

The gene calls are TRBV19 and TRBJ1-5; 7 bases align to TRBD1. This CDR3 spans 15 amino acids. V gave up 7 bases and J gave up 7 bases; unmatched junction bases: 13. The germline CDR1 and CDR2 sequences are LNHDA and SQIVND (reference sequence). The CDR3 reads CASTPTGPSGQPQHF. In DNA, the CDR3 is TGTGCCAGTACCCCGACAGGGCCGAGCGGACAGCCCCAGCATTTT.

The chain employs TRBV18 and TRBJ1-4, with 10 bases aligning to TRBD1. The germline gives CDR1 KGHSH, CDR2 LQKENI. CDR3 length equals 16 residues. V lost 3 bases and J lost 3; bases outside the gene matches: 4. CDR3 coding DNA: TGTGCCAGCTCACCGGGACAGGGGAGGCCTAATGAAAAACTGTTTTTT. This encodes CASSPGQGRPNEKLFF. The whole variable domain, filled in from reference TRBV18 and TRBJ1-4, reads NAGVMQNPRHLVRRRGQEARLRCSPMKGHSHVYWYRQLPEEGLKFMVYLQKENIIDESGMPKERFSAEFPKEGPSILRIQQVVRGDSAAYFCASSPGQGRPNEKLFFGSGTQLSVL.

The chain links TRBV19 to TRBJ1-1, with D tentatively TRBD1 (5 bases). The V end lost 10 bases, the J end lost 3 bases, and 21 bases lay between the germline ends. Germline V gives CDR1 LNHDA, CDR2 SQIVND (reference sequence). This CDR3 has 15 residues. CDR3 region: CATTGGWGSDTEAFF. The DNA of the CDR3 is TGTGCCACTACGGGAGGGTGGGGCAGCGACACTGAAGCTTTCTTT.